The text below deals with one T cell receptor beta chain. Its antigen is unidentified. This CDR3 spans 11 amino acids. With 7 bases removed from V and 4 bases from J, the gap between germline ends came to 8 bases. The V gene's germline CDR1 is DFQATT and CDR2 SNEGSKA (reference sequence). This record belongs to a study of shared clonotypes between healthy human individuals. Some clones are missing from TCRdb's copy, which holds only in-frame ones; the method was immunoSEQ multiplex PCR. The sample holds about 2.4 million clones, approximately 92% seen once. Regarding the study as a whole: Some naive CD4 clonotypes, around 4.9%, turned up in common across several donors.

The sample consisted of naive CD4+ T cells sorted from blood. Subset in this sample: CD45RA+ positively selected. This TCR derives from a man younger than 35 in good health. The chain recombines TRBV20-1 with TRBJ2-1; the D gene is possibly TRBD1 (5 bases). The CDR3, as DNA: TGCAGTGTTTCAGGGTACAATGAGCAGTTCTTC. Translated: CSVSGYNEQFF.